This TCR beta chain was recorded in a study of shared clonotypes between healthy human individuals. Study details: Donors had three CD4 naive, three CD4 memory, two CD8 naive and one CD8 memory plate apiece. Study-wide points: At large depth, rarefaction still showed sorted-subset sequencing to be incomplete.

Comment on this clone: The antigen is undetermined.

The CDR3 loop spans 15 amino acids. The germline V gene encodes CDR1 MDHEN and CDR2 SYDVKM. Trimming took off 8 bases at V and 8 bases at J, with 22 bases between the two ends. Splitting of CD4+ cells produced CD45RA+ naive and CD45RA-negative memory subsets. The method was immunoSEQ multiplex PCR; TCRdb's version includes in-frame clones alone and lacks a portion of them. In the table there are under 600,000 clones, approximately 95% of which are singletons. The sequencing sample was made of naive CD4+ T cells sorted from blood. Subset defined: CD45RA+ positively selected. The source of this sequence is a woman in her twenties or thirties in good health. V usage is TRBV28 and J usage is TRBJ1-5, with D tentatively TRBD1 (6 bases). In DNA form, the CDR3 reads TGTGCCAGCGGGCCCGGGGGCCTTCAACTGAAGCCCCAGCATTTT. As protein: CASGPGGLQLKPQHF.